The 25 T cell receptor beta chains below all came from one sample that was sequenced in a study of blood T cell repertoires in COVID-19. TCRdb's table, derived via immunoSEQ multiplex PCR, lists solely in-frame clones and lacks some. The sample consists of 150,000 to 200,000 clones, more than 75% of them appearing once. The sample taken for sequencing was peripheral blood. These receptors were taken from a woman in her thirties or forties with COVID-19, enrolled during active disease.

V and J are TRBV12-5 and TRBJ2-5, with 9 positions matching TRBD2. With V trimmed by 6 bases and J by 7 bases, 15 bases remained unmatched. CDR1 and CDR2 from the germline V gene are LGHNT and FRNRAP. CDR3 length equals 16 residues. As DNA, the CDR3 is TGTGCTAGTGGCCTTAGCGGGGGCCAATTACCTCGGACCCAGTACTTC. Amino acids: CASGLSGGQLPRTQYF.

The rearrangement links TRBV7-9 to TRBJ2-7; 10 nucleotides align to TRBD1. CDR1 SEHNR and CDR2 FQNEAQ come from the germline V gene (reference sequence). J lost 3 bases, V lost 5 bases, and 4 bases had no gene match. This CDR3 spans 14 amino acids. The CDR3 region has the DNA TGTGCCAGCAGCCCGGGGGACAGGGGCTACGAGCAGTACTTC. It translates to CASSPGDRGYEQYF.

Many counts were recorded for this clone. The chain is built from TRBV30 and TRBJ2-7; a weak D match, TRBD1 (6 bases). This CDR3 has 15 residues. The V and J ends lost 0 bases and 3 bases respectively, with 15 bases between them. The germline CDR1 and CDR2 sequences are GTSNPN and SVGIG (reference sequence). As DNA, the CDR3 is TGTGCCTGGAGTGTTGGGGGCGAGGACCACTACGAGCAGTACTTC. Amino acid sequence: CAWSVGGEDHYEQYF. Full variable domain (rest looked up from reference TRBV30 and TRBJ2-7): SQTIHQWPATLVQPVGSPLSLECTVEGTSNPNLYWYRQAAGRGLQLLFYSVGIGQISSEVPQNLSASRPQDRQFILSSKKLLLSDSGFYLCAWSVGGEDHYEQYFGPGTRLTVT.

The chain couples TRBV6-5 to TRBJ1-3; 11 nucleotides agree with TRBD1. Germline V gene sequence: CDR1 MNHEY, CDR2 SVGAGI. The CDR3 covers 15 residues. J was trimmed by 3 bases and V by 9 bases; bases with no gene match: 7. The DNA for the CDR3 is TGTGCCAGTTGGGACAGGGGGGCGCGTGGAAACACCATATATTTT. It specifies CASWDRGARGNTIYF.

This clone came up a few times. This rearrangement joins TRBV2 to TRBJ2-3; weak D call: TRBD2 (5 bases). CDR3 length: 12 residues. Trimming took off 3 bases at V and 7 bases at J, with 8 bases between the two ends. CDR1 SNHLY and CDR2 FYNNEI come from the germline V gene. CDR3 amino acids: CASSEDSNTQYF. CDR3 DNA sequence: TGTGCCAGCAGTGAGGACTCAAATACGCAGTATTTT. Filled out from reference TRBV2 and TRBJ2-3, the complete variable domain reads EPEVTQTPSHQVTQMGQEVILRCVPISNHLYFYWYRQILGQKVEFLVSFYNNEISEKSEIFDDQFSVERPDGSNFTLKIRSTKLEDSAMYFCASSEDSNTQYFGPGTRLTVL.

The chain uses TRBV18 and TRBJ1-6, with 7 nucleotides matching TRBD1. The CDR3 is 16 residues long. Per germline, CDR1 KGHSH and CDR2 LQKENI. The V segment lost 6 bases and the J segment 14 bases; nucleotides outside the gene matches: 19. CDR3 sequence: CASSLGQAEWGRTLHF. CDR3 coding DNA: TGTGCCAGCTCGCTCGGACAGGCGGAATGGGGTAGGACCCTCCACTTT.

The V gene is TRBV2, the J gene TRBJ1-6; 7 bases are shared with TRBD1. CDR3 length: 16 amino acids. Germline values: CDR1 SNHLY, CDR2 FYNNEI. V lost 7 bases and J lost 8; bases outside the gene matches: 14. CDR3 in amino acids: CASNWDPGQSYSPLHF. The CDR3 coding sequence is TGTGCCAGCAATTGGGACCCGGGACAGTCCTATTCACCCCTCCACTTT.

V and J are TRBV12-3 or TRBV12-4 and TRBJ2-7; D possibly corresponds to TRBD2 (5 bases). The CDR3 contains 13 residues. Trimming removed 3 bases at V and 0 bases at J, with 6 bases between. The CDR3 here is CASSFSVSYEQYF. CDR3 bases: TGTGCCAGCAGTTTTAGCGTCTCCTACGAGCAGTACTTC.

The chain links TRBV7-2 to TRBJ1-2; D gene ambiguous. The CDR3 totals 14 residues. The V end was cut by 3 bases, the J end by 3 bases, with 11 bases between. Germline V gene lookup returns CDR1 SGHTA and CDR2 FQGNSA. CDR3 sequence (DNA): TGTGCCAGCAGCTTTTCCGAGCGCCACTATGGCTACACCTTC. This gives the protein CASSFSERHYGYTF.

The count of this clone is one. The chain carries TRBV11-3 and TRBJ1-1; perhaps TRBD1 as D (6 bases). The ends were cut back, 5 bases at V and 0 bases at J, with 10 bases in the middle. The CDR3 runs to 14 residues. Germline V gene sequence: CDR1 SGHNT, CDR2 YENEEA. CDR3 bases: TGTGCCAGCAGCCTCGACAGGCTGAACACTGAAGCTTTCTTT. It encodes CASSLDRLNTEAFF.

This sequence joins TRBV9 and TRBJ1-2; possible D gene TRBD1, 6 bases. The germline gives CDR1 SGDLS, CDR2 YYNGEE. This CDR3 is 15 amino acids long. V was shortened by 3 bases and J by 8 bases, with 20 bases between the two germline ends. The chain's CDR3 is CASSASTSTGYGYTF. DNA for the CDR3: TGTGCCAGCAGCGCGAGTACATCAACAGGGTACGGCTACACCTTC. The full variable domain, its missing parts supplied by reference TRBV9 and TRBJ1-2, is DSGVTQTPKHLITATGQRVTLRCSPRSGDLSVYWYQQSLDQGLQFLIQYYNGEERAKGNILERFSAQQFPDLHSELNLSSLELGDSALYFCASSASTSTGYGYTFGSGTRLTVV.

Regarding this clone: Sequence at one end of the junction differs from germline and may be a read error. The rearrangement uses TRBV4-2 and TRBJ2-3, with a weak D call TRBD2 (5 bases). There are 16 residues in the CDR3. Germline V gene sequence: CDR1 LGHNA, CDR2 YNFKEQ. CDR3 nucleotides: TGTGCCAGCAGCCAAGGGGTGGCATCTAGCAAAGATACGCAGTATTTT. Its protein is CASSQGVASSKDTQYF.

The chain combines TRBV9 with TRBJ1-1, with TRBD1 as a possible D gene (5 bases). Between the trimmed V and J ends, which lost 3 bases and 5 bases, there was a span of 8 bases. CDR1 SGDLS and CDR2 YYNGEE come from the germline V gene. The CDR3 contains 12 residues. CDR3: CASSAGGTEAFF. The CDR3, as DNA: TGTGCCAGCAGCGCGGGGGGGACTGAAGCTTTCTTT. The entire variable domain, with the rest obtained from reference TRBV9 and TRBJ1-1, is as follows: DSGVTQTPKHLITATGQRVTLRCSPRSGDLSVYWYQQSLDQGLQFLIQYYNGEERAKGNILERFSAQQFPDLHSELNLSSLELGDSALYFCASSAGGTEAFFGQGTRLTVV.

The chain recombines TRBV5-6 with TRBJ1-2; a possible D gene is TRBD1 (5 bases). This CDR3 is 15 amino acids long. V was cut by 0 bases and J by 8 bases, with 17 bases left in between. Looked up from germline, CDR1 is SGHDT and CDR2 is YYEEEE. CDR3 protein: CASSLDRFKLGGYTF. The CDR3 coding sequence is TGTGCCAGCAGCTTGGACAGGTTTAAACTTGGCGGCTACACCTTC.

The sample holds one count of this clone. The J gene is TRBJ2-7, the V gene TRBV7-3, with a weak D call TRBD2 (6 bases). Trimming cost V 4 bases and J 2 bases, with 15 bases left between them. The CDR3 has 15 amino acids. From germline, CDR1 is SGHTA and CDR2 FQGTGA. This CDR3 reads CASSSHAGYAYEQYF. The CDR3 DNA reads TGTGCCAGCAGCTCCCACGCGGGGTACGCCTACGAGCAGTACTTC.

The chain employs TRBV9 and TRBJ1-6, with 10 bases lining up with TRBD1. The trim removed 0 bases at V and 7 bases at J, leaving 1 base unmatched. This CDR3 contains 15 residues. Germline CDR1 is SGDLS and CDR2 is YYNGEE. This chain's CDR3 is CASSVADRGNSPLHF. CDR3 coding DNA: TGTGCCAGCAGCGTAGCGGACAGGGGGAATTCACCCCTCCACTTT.

This clone was counted between two and nine times. The chain is built from TRBV7-2 and TRBJ2-7; the match to TRBD1 covers 9 bases. The V and J ends lost 4 bases and 3 bases, in that order; junction bases with no gene match: 4. Germline loops: CDR1 SGHTA, CDR2 FQGNSA. This CDR3 region has 14 residues. In DNA form, the CDR3 reads TGTGCCAGCAGCTACGGGACAGGGTTCTACGAGCAGTACTTC. Translating gives CASSYGTGFYEQYF. Drawing the rest from reference TRBV7-2 and TRBJ2-7, the complete variable domain is GAGVSQSPSNKVTEKGKDVELRCDPISGHTALYWYRQSLGQGLEFLIYFQGNSAPDKSGLPSDRFSAERTGGSVSTLTIQRTQQEDSAVYLCASSYGTGFYEQYFGPGTRLTVT.

The chain joins TRBV9 to TRBJ1-3; a weak D match, TRBD1 (5 bases). The ends were cut back, 0 bases at V and 6 bases at J, with 10 bases in the middle. The V gene's germline CDR1 is SGDLS and CDR2 YYNGEE. The CDR3 runs 14 residues. The CDR3 region is CASSVGQISNTIYF. For the CDR3, the DNA is TGTGCCAGCAGCGTAGGACAGATTTCAAACACCATATATTTT.

This chain uses TRBV7-9 with TRBJ1-5; maybe TRBD1 (6 bases). Germline CDR1 and CDR2: SEHNR and FQNEAQ (reference sequence). Between the trimmed V and J ends, which lost 1 base and 7 bases, there was a span of 14 bases. CDR3 size: 15 residues. CDR3 loop: CASSLEGGSWQPQHF. CDR3 DNA sequence: TGTGCCAGCAGCTTAGAGGGGGGGTCCTGGCAGCCCCAGCATTTT.

The rearrangement joins TRBV18 to TRBJ1-3; D unresolved. The CDR3 is 15 amino acids. The germline V and J ends were trimmed by 0 bases and 4 bases, with 10 bases remaining between them. Germline CDR1 is KGHSH and CDR2 is LQKENI. The DNA for the CDR3 is TGTGCCAGCTCACCACCCCGGGTATCGGGAAACACCATATATTTT. It codes for CASSPPRVSGNTIYF.

CDR3 coding DNA: TGTGCCACCAGCAGACCCGCAGGGGCTGGCTACACCTTC. Its translation: CATSRPAGAGYTF. The chain has TRBV15 and TRBJ1-2; tentatively, D is TRBD1 (6 bases). CDR1 and CDR2 (germline): LNHNV, YYDKDF (reference sequence). This CDR3 spans 13 amino acids. V lost 2 bases to trimming and J lost 7 bases, with 11 bases between them.

The chain carries TRBV9 and TRBJ2-5; TRBD1 agrees at 8 bases. CDR3 length: 15 residues. Germline CDR1 and CDR2: SGDLS and YYNGEE. With V trimmed by 0 bases and J by 4 bases, 5 bases remained unmatched. CDR3 residues: CASSVGTGRAETQYF. CDR3 nucleotide sequence: TGTGCCAGCAGCGTAGGGACAGGGCGTGCAGAGACCCAGTACTTC.

J is TRBJ1-5 and V is TRBV3-1 (or the pseudogene TRBV3-2); D is ambiguous. CDR1 and CDR2 from the germline V gene are LGHDT and YNNKEL (reference sequence). Deletions cut 2 bases from V and 6 bases from J, with 11 bases between. The CDR3 length is 14 residues. CDR3 nucleotide sequence: TGTGCCAGCAGCCAAAGCGGCGCCGTTCAGCCCCAGCATTTT. It translates to CASSQSGAVQPQHF.

This rearrangement joins TRBV9 to TRBJ2-1; 9 positions agree with TRBD2. Germline CDR1 is SGDLS and CDR2 is YYNGEE. The V gene end was trimmed by 0 bases and the J gene end by 7 bases; junction bases not matched to a gene: 14. The CDR3 length is 18 residues. The DNA of the CDR3 is TGTGCCAGCAGCGTAGGGTGGGAAGGTAGCGGGAGTTTGAATGAGCAGTTCTTC. Translation gives CASSVGWEGSGSLNEQFF.

V usage is TRBV7-9 and J usage is TRBJ2-2; D is ambiguous. CDR1 is SEHNR, CDR2 FQNEAQ, per germline (reference sequence). V lost 3 bases and J lost 16, with 18 bases in between. There are 13 residues in the CDR3. The CDR3, as DNA: TGTGCCAGCAGCTTTGGCCTCCTAGACGAACCGTTTTTT. This gives the protein CASSFGLLDEPFF.